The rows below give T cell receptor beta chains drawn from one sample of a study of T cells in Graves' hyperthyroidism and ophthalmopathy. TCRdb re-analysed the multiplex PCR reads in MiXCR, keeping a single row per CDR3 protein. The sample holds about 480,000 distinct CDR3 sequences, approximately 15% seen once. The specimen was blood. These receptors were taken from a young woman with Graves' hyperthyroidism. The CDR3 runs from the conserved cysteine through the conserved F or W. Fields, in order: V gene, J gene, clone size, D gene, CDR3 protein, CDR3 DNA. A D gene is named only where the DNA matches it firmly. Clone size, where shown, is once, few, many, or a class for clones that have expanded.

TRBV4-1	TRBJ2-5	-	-	CASSQEGGSLQETQYF	TGCGCCAGCAGCCAAGAGGGTGGCAGTCTTCAAGAGACCCAGTACTTC
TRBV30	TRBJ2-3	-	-	CAWSWGTARGTDTQYF	TGTGCCTGGAGTTGGGGTACGGCAAGGGGCACAGATACGCAGTATTTT
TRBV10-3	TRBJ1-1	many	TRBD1	CAISEVLQGADTEAFF	TGTGCCATCAGTGAGGTGTTACAGGGGGCGGACACTGAAGCTTTCTTT
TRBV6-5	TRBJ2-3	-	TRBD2	CASSYSVPSGREGFPDTQYF	TGTGCCAGCAGTTACTCGGTTCCTAGCGGGAGGGAGGGTTTTCCAGATACGCAGTATTTT
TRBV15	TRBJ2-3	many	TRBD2	CATSRVGTSSTDTQYF	TGTGCCACCAGCAGAGTTGGGACTAGCAGCACAGATACGCAGTATTTT
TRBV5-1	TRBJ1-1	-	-	CASSLAGHSYTEAFF	TGCGCCAGCAGCTTGGCCGGACACTCCTACACTGAAGCTTTCTTT
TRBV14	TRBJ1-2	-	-	CASSQRGDYGYTF	TGTGCCAGCAGCCAACGAGGAGACTATGGCTACACCTTC
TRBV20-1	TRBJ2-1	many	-	CSATPPCWPASYNEQFF	TGCAGTGCTACCCCTCCCTGCTGGCCGGCCTCCTACAATGAGCAGTTCTTC
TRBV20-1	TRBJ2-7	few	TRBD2	CSASFYRDGGGEQYF	TGCAGTGCTAGTTTTTATCGGGACGGCGGGGGCGAGCAGTACTTC
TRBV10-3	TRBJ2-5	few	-	CAIAWSGVETQYF	TGTGCCATCGCTTGGTCCGGGGTAGAGACCCAGTACTTC
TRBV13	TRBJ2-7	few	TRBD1	CASSLPVTGARSEQYF	TGTGCCAGCAGCCTCCCTGTGACAGGGGCCCGGTCCGAGCAGTACTTC
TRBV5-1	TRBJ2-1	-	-	CASSLGGQISYNEQFF	TGCGCCAGCAGCTTAGGCGGGCAGATCTCCTACAATGAGCAGTTCTTC
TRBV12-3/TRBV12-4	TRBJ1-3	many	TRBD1	CASSFGDRGLGTIYF	TGTGCCAGCAGCTTTGGGGACAGGGGCTTGGGCACCATATATTTT
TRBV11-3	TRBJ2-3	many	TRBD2	CASSSPTSGRTDTQYF	TGTGCCAGCAGCTCTCCGACTAGCGGGAGGACAGATACGCAGTATTTT
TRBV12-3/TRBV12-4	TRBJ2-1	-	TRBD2	CASSSLAGEVFF	TGTGCCAGCAGTTCCCTAGCGGGAGAGGTGTTCTTC
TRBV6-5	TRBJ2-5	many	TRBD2	CASSYSLAGGSSLETQYF	TGTGCCAGCAGTTACAGCCTAGCGGGAGGGTCGTCTTTGGAGACCCAGTACTTC
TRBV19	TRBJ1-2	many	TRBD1	CASSTRYVTGGYTF	TGTGCCAGTAGTACCAGATATGTGACAGGGGGCTACACCTTC
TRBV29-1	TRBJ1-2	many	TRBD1	CSVEIGGGYTF	TGCAGCGTTGAAATAGGGGGCGGCTACACCTTC
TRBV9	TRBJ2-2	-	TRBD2	CASSVAAGGITGELFF	TGTGCCAGCAGCGTAGCGGCGGGGGGCATCACCGGGGAGCTGTTTTTT
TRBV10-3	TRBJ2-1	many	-	CAIGRDSRNEQFF	TGTGCCATCGGGCGGGACTCGCGCAATGAGCAGTTCTTC
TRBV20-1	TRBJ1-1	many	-	CSARPTPTQEAFF	TGCAGTGCTAGACCCACACCAACCCAAGAAGCTTTCTTT
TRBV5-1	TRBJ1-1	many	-	CASSLAGLEAFF	TGCGCCAGCAGCTTGGCGGGACTCGAAGCTTTCTTT
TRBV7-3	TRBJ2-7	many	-	CASSLNPSIAGEQYF	TGTGCCAGCAGCTTAAATCCCTCAATCGCGGGGGAGCAGTACTTC
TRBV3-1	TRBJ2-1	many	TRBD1	CASLNDRAEQFF	TGTGCCAGTTTAAACGACAGGGCTGAGCAGTTCTTC
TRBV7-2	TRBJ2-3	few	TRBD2	CASSPRLTSGSGLTDTQYF	TGTGCCAGCAGCCCAAGGCTGACTAGCGGGAGCGGCTTGACAGATACGCAGTATTTT
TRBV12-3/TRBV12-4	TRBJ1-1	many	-	CASIPGVVNTEAFF	TGTGCCAGCATTCCCGGGGTTGTGAACACTGAAGCTTTCTTT
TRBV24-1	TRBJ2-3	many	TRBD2	CATSGGIAGAAADTQYF	TGTGCCACCAGTGGGGGCATAGCGGGAGCTGCGGCAGATACGCAGTATTTT
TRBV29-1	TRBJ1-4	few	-	CSGGLNEKLFF	TGCAGCGGGGGTTTAAATGAAAAACTGTTTTTT
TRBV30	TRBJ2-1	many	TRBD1	CAWSVRQGANEQFF	TGTGCCTGGAGTGTACGACAGGGGGCAAATGAGCAGTTCTTC
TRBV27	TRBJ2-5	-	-	CASSLKRRNPGLPQETQYF	TGTGCCAGCAGTTTGAAGCGGAGGAACCCGGGCTTACCCCAAGAGACCCAGTACTTC
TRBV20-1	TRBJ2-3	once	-	CSASYGDQGTDTQYF	TGCAGTGCTAGTTATGGGGACCAGGGCACAGATACGCAGTATTTT
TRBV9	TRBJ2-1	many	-	CASSVPGLSGNEQFF	TGTGCCAGCAGCGTACCGGGATTGTCGGGCAATGAGCAGTTCTTC
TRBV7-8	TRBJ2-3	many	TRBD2	CASSSGLAGVLDTQYF	TGTGCCAGCAGCTCGGGACTAGCGGGAGTGCTAGATACGCAGTATTTT
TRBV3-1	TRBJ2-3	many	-	CASSQGSYTQYF	TGTGCCAGCAGCCAAGGATCCTATACGCAGTATTTT
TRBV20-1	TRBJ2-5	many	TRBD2	CSARSLTSGDQETQYF	TGCAGTGCTAGATCCTTGACTAGCGGAGACCAAGAGACCCAGTACTTC
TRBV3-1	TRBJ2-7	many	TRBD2	CASSLRTSGEQYF	TGTGCCAGCAGCCTCAGGACTAGCGGCGAGCAGTACTTC
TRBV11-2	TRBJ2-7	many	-	CASSSWTTTYEQYF	TGTGCCAGCAGCTCCTGGACGACCACCTACGAGCAGTACTTC
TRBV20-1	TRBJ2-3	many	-	CSARSVATYPRDTQYF	TGCAGTGCTAGATCCGTGGCTACTTACCCGAGGGATACGCAGTATTTT
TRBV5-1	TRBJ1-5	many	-	CASSLEGPNQPQHF	TGCGCCAGCAGCTTGGAGGGGCCGAATCAGCCCCAGCATTTT
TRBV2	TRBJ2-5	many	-	CASSEVGGETQYF	TGTGCCAGCAGTGAGGTCGGGGGAGAGACCCAGTACTTC
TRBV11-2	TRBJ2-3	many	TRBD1	CASSQDRGLPTDTQYF	TGTGCCAGCAGCCAGGACAGGGGGCTTCCCACAGATACGCAGTATTTT
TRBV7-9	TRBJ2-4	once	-	CARRHSGIGIQYF	TGTGCCCGCAGGCATTCCGGGATTGGGATTCAGTACTTC
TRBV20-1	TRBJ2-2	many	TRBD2	CSARALPGGANTGELFF	TGCAGTGCTAGAGCCCTGCCGGGAGGGGCGAACACCGGGGAGCTGTTTTTT
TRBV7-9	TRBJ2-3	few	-	CASSLIGLGTDTQYF	TGTGCCAGCAGCTTAATCGGTTTGGGCACAGATACGCAGTATTTT
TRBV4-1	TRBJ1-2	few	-	CASSQVGDNAGYTF	TGCGCCAGCAGCCAAGTTGGGGACAACGCTGGCTACACCTTC
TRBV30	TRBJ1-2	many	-	CAWSNRYGYTF	TGTGCCTGGAGTAACCGCTATGGCTACACCTTC
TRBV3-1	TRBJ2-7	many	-	CASSQGVMGISYEQYF	TGTGCCAGCAGCCAAGGTGTAATGGGAATTAGCTACGAGCAGTACTTC
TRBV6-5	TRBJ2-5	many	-	CASSYGSLETQYF	TGTGCCAGCAGTTACGGTAGCCTAGAGACCCAGTACTTC
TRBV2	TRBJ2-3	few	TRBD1	CASRGGRGRFTDTQYF	TGTGCCAGCAGGGGCGGCAGGGGGCGATTCACAGATACGCAGTATTTT
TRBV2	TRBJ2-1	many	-	CASKQDSRSSYNEQFF	TGTGCCAGCAAACAGGACTCCCGGAGCTCCTACAATGAGCAGTTCTTC
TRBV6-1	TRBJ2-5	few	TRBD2	CASRKTSGKQTQYF	TGTGCCAGCAGGAAGACTAGCGGGAAACAGACCCAGTACTTC
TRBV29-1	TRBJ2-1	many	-	CSVDSGVVGNEQFF	TGCAGCGTTGATTCCGGGGTCGTAGGAAATGAGCAGTTCTTC
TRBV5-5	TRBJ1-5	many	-	CASSLSVHSNQPQHF	TGTGCCAGCAGCTTGAGCGTTCATAGCAATCAGCCCCAGCATTTT
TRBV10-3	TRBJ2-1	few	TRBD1	CAISAADRADEQLF	TGTGCCATCAGTGCGGCGGACAGGGCGGATGAGCAGCTCTTC